Listed here are 3 T cell receptor beta chains from one sample, sequenced in a study of shared clonotypes between healthy human individuals (dated by TCRdb to 2018 to 2021). CD8 naive samples were CD45RO-negative cells positively selected for CCR7, giving a CD45RA+CCR7+ population that excluded TemRA cells. Receptors were amplified or captured by the immunoSEQ multiplex PCR assay. The table was pulled from immuneACCESS by TCRdb, which kept in-frame rearrangements only. Such tables lose some clones; where checked, under half of the loss comes from unresolved V genes, and the rest has no known cause. The sample includes roughly 770,000 clones, with 96% observed a single time. Less than 0.25% of the sample is taken by the ten largest. The sequenced sample was naive CD8+ T cells sorted from blood. Sample cell subset or site, as interpreted from the label and publication: CD45RA+CCR7+. Receptor source: a man aged 25 to 45 in good health.

The V gene is TRBV7-9, the J gene TRBJ2-1; 7 nucleotides align to TRBD2. Unmatched junction bases numbered 6, after V lost 1 base and J lost 3 bases. The CDR3 has 16 residues. Germline V gives CDR1 SEHNR, CDR2 FQNEAQ (reference sequence). This CDR3 is CASSLEASGIYNEQFF. As DNA, the CDR3 is TGTGCCAGCAGCTTAGAAGCTAGCGGAATCTACAATGAGCAGTTCTTC.

The genes are TRBV9 and TRBJ1-4; the D is unclear. V was pared by 4 bases and J by 0 bases, with 10 bases between. Germline V gene data show CDR1 as SGDLS and CDR2 as YYNGEE. This CDR3 spans 15 amino acids. This chain's CDR3 is CASSPDGATNEKLFF. The CDR3 bases are TGTGCCAGCAGCCCGGACGGAGCAACTAATGAAAAACTGTTTTTT. The complete variable domain, with remaining parts taken from reference TRBV9 and TRBJ1-4, reads DSGVTQTPKHLITATGQRVTLRCSPRSGDLSVYWYQQSLDQGLQFLIQYYNGEERAKGNILERFSAQQFPDLHSELNLSSLELGDSALYFCASSPDGATNEKLFFGSGTQLSVL.

The chain combines TRBV7-6 with TRBJ2-3; TRBD1 might be the D (5 bases). V shed 2 bases and J shed 0 bases, with 9 bases lying between them. CDR1 is SGHVS and CDR2 is FNYEAQ in the germline V gene. The CDR3 is 15 amino acids. The CDR3 loop reads CASSLLTGSTDTQYF. DNA of the CDR3: TGTGCCAGCAGCTTATTAACAGGAAGCACAGATACGCAGTATTTT.